These 2 T cell receptor beta chains came from one sample sequenced in a study of blood T cell repertoires in COVID-19. Clones were read by immunoSEQ multiplex PCR, and TCRdb kept only the in-frame ones, dropping some. The sample yields approximately 260,000 clones, under 85% seen once. Sequencing was performed on peripheral blood. All receptors come from a woman between 35 and 50 years old with active or convalescent COVID-19.

This sequence joins TRBV11-2 and TRBJ1-6; D is uncertain. V was clipped by 0 bases and J by 6 bases, with 12 bases between them. CDR1 SGHAT and CDR2 FQNNGV come from the germline V gene. The length of the CDR3 is 16 residues. CDR3 sequence reads: CASSLDRAGLNSPLHF. The CDR3 DNA is TGTGCCAGCAGCTTAGATCGAGCGGGTCTTAATTCACCCCTCCACTTT.

The CDR3, as DNA: TGTGCCAGCTCACAACAGGGTACCGAGCAGTACTTC. As protein: CASSQQGTEQYF. The chain employs TRBV18 and TRBJ2-7; D is possibly TRBD1 (6 bases). Germline values: CDR1 KGHSH, CDR2 LQKENI. There are 12 residues in the CDR3. V lost 4 bases and J 6 bases, leaving 10 bases between the germline ends.